This T cell receptor (beta chain) is from a study of T cell repertoires in cytomegalovirus infection. Trimming cost V 0 bases and J 3 bases, with 9 bases left between them. Germline values: CDR1 SGHDT, CDR2 YYEEEE. The CDR3 spans 14 residues. From the reads, TCRdb called clonotypes with MiXCR, one entry per CDR3 protein. In the table there are a few hundred thousand distinct CDR3 sequences, more than 8% of which are singletons. The sequencing sample was made of PBMCs. The TCR comes from a human donor in good health (CMV status not recorded). Some clones in this sample may be carry-over from other donors' samples. The chain uses TRBV5-6 and TRBJ1-1; D ambiguous. The CDR3 sequence: CASSLGYRDTEAFF. As DNA, the CDR3 is TGTGCCAGCAGCTTGGGGTATAGGGACACTGAAGCTTTCTTT.